The text below deals with one TCR beta chain. Its antigen is unknown. No clone much larger than this one lies a single base away; base qualities are absent. V is trimmed back by 4 bases and J by 8 bases, and the junction contains 5 bases that no gene match accounts for. In the germline V gene, CDR1 corresponds to MDHEN and CDR2 to SYDVKM. From cysteine to phenylalanine, the CDR3 is 13 amino acids long. Only the CDR3 DNA stays, 39 bases, in frame from base 1. Pancreatic ductal adenocarcinoma patients who had undergone surgery without neoadjuvant therapy were selected. Peripheral blood was collected in heparin tubes, and PBMCs were isolated by histopaque density gradient and cryopreserved in roughly 9.7% DMSO. Using the DNeasy Blood and Tissue Kit with Proteinase K and RNase treatment, genomic DNA was extracted from roughly seven PBMC and under ten flash-frozen tumor specimens. The immunoSEQ hsTCRB kit was used to amplify TCR beta CDR3 regions from genomic DNA. An Illumina HiSeq system was used for high-throughput TRB CDR3 sequencing. The study's own analysis went as follows. The immunoSEQ software was used to analyze sequencing reads, and nonproductive sequences containing premature stops or frame-shifts were excluded. To calculate repertoire clonality, Shannon entropy was normalized by log2 of the number of unique productive sequences, and that value was subtracted from one. Not all clones reach the TCRdb copy of this immuneACCESS table, which keeps in-frame sequences only. Checked studies attribute under half of the gap to unresolved V genes and leave the rest unexplained. V and J calls and clone size are as listed in that table; D and trimming were resolved from the DNA. The sample records 97,000 or so clones, roughly 95% of which are singletons. The top ten clones comprise about 3% of the sample.

This record comes from a study of T cells in pancreatic ductal adenocarcinoma (dated by TCRdb to 2015 to 2018). As for the study more broadly: Seeking insight into the adaptive T-cell response that arises naturally, the researchers examined how many CD8+ T cells infiltrated tumors of resected pancreatic ductal adenocarcinoma, where they sat, and what features they had, alongside the same properties of suppressive cells.

Points the paper makes about the study in general: Compared with tumor samples, blood samples had more total productive templates and approximately 8-fold more unique clonotypes. Since most pancreatic cancer patients present with inoperable disease, the resected cohort was skewed toward the minority of patients who had early-stage disease. Comparisons of clonality between tumor and blood may be biased because tumors are enriched in CD45RO+ effector T cells rather than naive T cells, which biases the comparison toward lower diversity. There was no significant difference in T-cell clonality between tumor and blood, where mean clonality was approximately 0.12 for tumors and roughly 0.068 for blood.

The rearranged chain carries TRBV28 and TRBJ2-1, and 7 junction bases match TRBD1. Sequenced sample: PBMCs. The receptor's source is a human donor with pancreatic ductal adenocarcinoma. In nucleotide form, the sequence is TGTGCCAGCAGTTCGCGAGGGGGCCATGAGCAGTTCTTC. This yields the protein CASSSRGGHEQFF.